This T cell receptor delta chain was retrieved from a study of gamma-delta T cells after stem cell transplantation. This clone was seen a few times. The protein given by TCRdb reflects a much larger clone and differs at residue 5 from this DNA's translation, likely from a read error; the protein shown is the DNA's translation. TCRdb re-identified clones in the RT-PCR reads via CATT. This sample has about 3,000 delta-chain clones, with about 2.5% found just once. CDR1 GEAIGNYY and CDR2 EKD come from the germline V gene. The CDR3 sequence is 17 residues long. With 3 bases clipped from V and 0 bases from J, the junction kept 6 bases outside the gene matches.

Sequencing input: gamma-delta T cells. V gene TRDV2 combines with J gene TRDJ1; 13 nucleotides line up with TRDD3. This clonotype originated in a human donor. It is not recorded whose cells these are; they may come from a transplant donor. CDR3 in amino acids: CACDPLLGDTYTDKLIF. As DNA, the CDR3 is TGTGCCTGTGACCCTTTACTGGGGGATACGTACACCGATAAACTCATCTTT.